The 11 T cell receptor beta chains listed next were all sequenced from one sample in a study of tumor-infiltrating lymphocytes in primary liver carcinoma. RNA was extracted from whole blood without cell sorting, alongside germline DNA. Starting material of around 460 ng total RNA yielded TCR beta cDNA via a constant-region primer. TCR beta libraries came from three nested multiplex PCR rounds using slightly modified ARM-PCR. Researchers ran the first two PCR rounds for roughly 11 cycles each with TRBV1-TRBV30 forward primers and a C-beta reverse primer. Each CDR3 protein gets one entry after TCRdb re-called the multiplex PCR reads with MiXCR. Among about 210,000 distinct CDR3 sequences listed, approximately 65% were seen once. What was sequenced was peripheral blood. The source is a woman aged 55-70 years with primary liver carcinoma and hepatitis B virus infection.

In the case of this clonotype: A much bigger clone sits one base away, suggesting this may be a read error. V usage is TRBV25-1 and J usage is TRBJ2-1; 10 bases are a match to TRBD2. The junction had 14 bases not matched to a gene; V was cut back by 1 base and J by 5 bases. The germline gives CDR1 MGHDK, CDR2 SYGVNS. There are 19 residues in the CDR3. CDR3: CASSEFQGASGRSHNEQFF. The CDR3 bases are TGTGCCAGCAGTGAATTCCAGGGGGCTAGCGGGAGAAGTCACAATGAGCAGTTCTTC.

This chain's CDR3 is CASSADRGRTEAFF. The CDR3 bases are TGTGCCAGCAGCGCGGACAGGGGACGGACTGAAGCTTTCTTT. The V gene is TRBV5-4, the J gene TRBJ1-1; 9 bases map to TRBD1. This CDR3 contains 14 residues. The germline CDR1 and CDR2 sequences are SGHNT and YYREEE (reference sequence). V lost 4 bases to trimming and J lost 5 bases; unmatched junction nucleotides: 6.

V and J are TRBV24-1 and TRBJ2-1, with 13 bases identical to TRBD2. The CDR3 runs to 17 residues. Trimming took 2 bases from V and 6 from J; bases not matched to a gene: 6. CDR1 is KGHDR and CDR2 is SFDVKD in the germline V gene. The CDR3 protein is CATSDSILAGGSNEQFF. For the CDR3, the DNA is TGTGCCACCAGTGATTCGATACTAGCGGGAGGGAGCAATGAGCAGTTCTTC.

This clonotype was found many times. This rearrangement joins TRBV29-1 to TRBJ2-3; maybe TRBD2 (7 bases). Deletions cut 7 bases from V and 2 bases from J, with 25 bases between. Germline CDR1 is SQVTM and CDR2 is ANQGSEA. There are 17 residues in the CDR3. CDR3 sequence: CSAGGGAKAGTTDTQYF. DNA of the CDR3: TGCAGCGCCGGTGGGGGGGCGAAAGCGGGGACCACAGATACGCAGTATTTT.

This clonotype was observed a single time. Just one base apart from a much larger clone, this may be a read error. The missing conserved phenylalanine or tryptophan at the end of this CDR3 makes a read error likely. The chain employs TRBV7-9 and TRBJ2-4; 7 positions agree with TRBD2. Germline V gene sequence: CDR1 SEHNR, CDR2 FQNEAQ (reference sequence). The CDR3 runs to 17 residues. Unmatched junction bases numbered 16, after V lost 5 bases and J lost 6 bases. CDR3 loop: CASSTTTSAGKGNIQYL. The CDR3 bases are TGTGCCAGCAGCACCACTACCTCAGCGGGGAAGGGAAACATTCAGTACCTC.

There are many counts of this clonotype. The rearrangement joins TRBV28 to TRBJ1-2; 7 positions match TRBD1. CDR3 size: 13 residues. V shed 6 bases and J 5 bases; nucleotides not matched to a gene: 6. In germline, CDR1 is MDHEN, CDR2 SYDVKM. CDR3 loop: CASSRGQRYGYTF. In nucleotides, the CDR3 is TGTGCCAGCAGCCGGGGACAGCGATATGGCTACACCTTC.

Points on this clonotype: This CDR3 is missing its conserved last phenylalanine or tryptophan, likely due to a read error. The chain is built from TRBV2 and TRBJ2-7; 7 nucleotides agree with TRBD1. The J segment lost 5 bases and the V segment lost 5 bases, leaving 3 bases of the junction unmatched. The V gene's germline CDR1 is SNHLY and CDR2 FYNNEI. The length of the CDR3 is 12 residues. CDR3 bases: TGTGCCAGCAGTCTCAGGGGGAACGAGCAGTACTCC. The encoded protein is CASSLRGNEQYS.

The chain joins TRBV5-1 to TRBJ2-2; D gene uncertain. CDR3 length: 18 amino acids. Trimming took off 9 bases at V and 2 bases at J, with 26 bases between the two ends. Germline V CDR1 and CDR2: SGHRS, YFSETQ. In nucleotides, the CDR3 is TGCGCCACCACGACGTTGGGCGGAACGCCTAGTAACACCGGGGAGCTGTTTTTT. It codes for CATTTLGGTPSNTGELFF.

About this clonotype: Sequence at one end of the junction differs from germline and may be a read error. The chain has TRBV11-2 and TRBJ1-1; the D is unclear. Looked up from germline, CDR1 is SGHAT and CDR2 is FQNNGV. The CDR3 extends over 13 amino acids. The DNA for the CDR3 is TGTGTCAGCAGCTTAGACATGATCACTGAAGCTTTCTTT. Protein: CVSSLDMITEAFF.

As concerns this clonotype: This sequence may be a read error, since a much larger clone differs from it by one base. The chain links TRBV4-1 to TRBJ2-1; weak D call: TRBD2 (6 bases). Germline CDR1 and CDR2: MGHRA and YSYEKL. The V end was cut by 3 bases, the J end by 8 bases, with 14 bases between. This CDR3 region has 14 residues. The DNA for the CDR3 is TGCGCCAGCAGCCAGGGGGGTTCGGGGTATGAGCAGTTCTTC. Translated: CASSQGGSGYEQFF.

About this clonotype: It is likely a read error, because the conserved phenylalanine at the end of the CDR3 is missing. The rearrangement links TRBV4-1 to TRBJ1-4, with D tentatively TRBD1 (6 bases). The CDR3 contains 16 residues. Germline V gives CDR1 MGHRA, CDR2 YSYEKL. The CDR3 DNA reads TGCGCCACCAGCCAAGGGCAGGGGTCCTTAAGCGAAAAACTGTTTTCT. As protein: CATSQGQGSLSEKLFS.